This TCR beta chain was recorded in a study of T cell repertoires in cytomegalovirus infection. Across the whole study: Signatures in public TCR beta sequences pointed to both CMV infection and matching HLA type. Study-wide points: Pooled public TCR beta family frequency picked out CMV carriers with the relevant HLA. The study found HLA-C-restricted CMV-specific TCR beta clonotypes dominating the ex vivo response.

The CDR3 spans 14 residues. The germline CDR1 and CDR2 sequences are SQVTM and ANQGSEA. The trim removed 6 bases at V and 9 bases at J, leaving 12 bases unmatched. MiXCR, applied by TCRdb to the reads, yields one record per CDR3 protein. This repertoire shows 310,000 or so distinct CDR3 sequences, over 20% found once; its top ten account for approximately 14%. A word on this clonotype: Its antigen is not identified.

The chain is built from TRBV29-1 and TRBJ2-1, with 9 bases that match TRBD2. The clonotype comes from a human donor in good health (CMV status not recorded). Some clones in this sample may be carry-over from other donors' samples. Sequencing was done on a sample of PBMCs. The CDR3 spells CSVSELAGLVEQFF. The CDR3 DNA reads as TGCAGCGTCTCGGAACTAGCGGGTCTGGTTGAGCAGTTCTTC.